This T cell receptor beta chain emerged from a study of metastatic and nonmetastatic thyroid tumors. Study information: Repertoire comparison spanned blood and tumor or nodule tissue of malignant and benign thyroid patients. Study outcomes and limitations: Significantly greater TCR beta diversity was reportedly found in malignant thyroid tumors than in benign nodules (in blood and tumor).

Authors' methods: In papillary thyroid cancer, a distant-metastasis classifier was built using CDR3 differences across clinicopathological groups. TCRdb re-clonotyped the PCR reads via MiXCR. TCRdb's processing, not the authors' own work, is the source of the V and J calls. Of 7,500 to 9,500 clones in the sample, about 40% were seen once. This clone is a singleton in its sample. What it binds is not known. Germline values: CDR1 KGHSH, CDR2 LQKENI. The CDR3 is 13 amino acids. V lost 0 bases to trimming and J lost 3 bases, with 6 bases between them. All patients reached thyroid surgery having received no treatment beforehand.

This TCR came from a female donor with papillary thyroid cancer or a benign thyroid nodule (not recorded which). Some clones in this sample may be carry-over from other donors' samples. The source material was tumor tissue. The V and J genes are TRBV18 and TRBJ2-7; D uncertain. DNA of the CDR3: TGTGCCAGCTCACCACCTGACGGCTACGAGCAGTACGTC. Translation gives CASSPPDGYEQYV.